Included here is one T cell receptor beta chain sequence, with context. The entry originates in a study of OX40 agonist ivuxolimab in advanced cancers. The germline CDR1 and CDR2 sequences are SGHAT and FQNNGV. The CDR3 loop spans 13 amino acids. The V end was cut by 2 bases, the J end by 4 bases, with 8 bases between. Some clones are missing from TCRdb's copy, which holds only in-frame ones; the method was immunoSEQ multiplex PCR. Seen here are 43,000 or so clones, about 90% observed once, and the top ten hold around 0.99%. The sequencing used CD4+ or CD8+ T cells sorted from blood, collected in a trial of the OX40 agonist ivuxolimab. The V and J genes are TRBV11-2 and TRBJ1-2; D is ambiguous. The clonotype originates from an adult with an advanced solid tumor such as melanoma, head and neck, liver or kidney cancer. As DNA, the CDR3 is TGTGCCAGCAGCTTACGCCAGACCTATGGCTACACCTTC. Translating it yields CASSLRQTYGYTF. Supplemented by reference TRBV11-2 and TRBJ1-2, the full variable domain reads EAGVAQSPRYKIIEKRQSVAFWCNPISGHATLYWYQQILGQGPKLLIQFQNNGVVDDSQLPKDRFSAERLKGVDSTLKIQPAKLEDSAVYLCASSLRQTYGYTFGSGTRLTVV.